The clone carrying this T cell receptor beta chain was observed a few times. Its target is unknown. This sample is drawn from a study of T-cell memory formation after mild COVID-19. General study points: Balance between CD4 and CD8 was seen in clones contracting day 15 to 85, and a CD4+ lean was seen in later expanders. Pre-infection memory held some responding clones, suggesting pre-existing cross-reactive T cells responded. Among CD4+ contracting clones, most were CM and EM, and CD8+ ones EMRA.

Sample barcodes and UMIs were carried by the TCR alpha and TCR beta cDNA libraries that 5'RACE generated with constant-segment primers. MiXCR, run by TCRdb on the 5' RACE reads, gives a single entry per CDR3 protein. Found here are nearly 200,000 distinct CDR3 sequences, around 17% of them singletons; the top ten hold 2.4%. With 3 bases removed from V and 4 bases from J, the gap between germline ends came to 7 bases. Germline-derived CDR1 and CDR2 are SGHTA and FQGNSA. CDR3 length: 12 amino acids. V and J are TRBV7-2 and TRBJ2-7, with unresolved D. The sequencing sample was made of PBMCs or a T cell subset sorted from them (not recorded which). The receptor was derived from an adult woman who had mild COVID-19 (a few samples of this study predate the infection). Cell type and time point are not known. The DNA of the CDR3 is TGTGCCAGCAGCTTGCAAAGATACGAGCAGTACTTC. Translation gives CASSLQRYEQYF.